The TCR beta chain under discussion was sequenced for a study of cytomegalovirus exposure and HLA in healthy donors. Remarks on this clone: The antigen is undetermined.

Trimming cost V 4 bases and J 7 bases, with 23 bases left between them. Germline V gene sequence: CDR1 MGHDK, CDR2 SYGVNS. The CDR3 has 16 residues. General study results and limits: A highly shared variant cluster was judged a likely technical artifact.

It was with 60 Vbeta and 13 Jbeta primers that the PCR ran. Sequenced by immunoSEQ multiplex PCR; TCRdb stores in-frame clones only, minus some. The sample data list tens of thousands of clones. Sequencing was carried out using PBMCs. The source is a woman aged 18-29 years in good health and CMV-seronegative. The chain is built from TRBV25-1 and TRBJ2-7; TRBD1 might be the D (5 bases). For the CDR3, the DNA is TGTGCCAGCAGTGTGCAGTTCACAGGTCGATATCCTGAGCAGTACTTC. Encoded protein: CASSVQFTGRYPEQYF.